This T cell receptor (beta chain) was sequenced during a study of shared T cell receptors in the human thymus listed by TCRdb under 2021. Regarding the complete study: The study examined how self-reactive, shared T-cell receptor alpha chains are generated in the human thymus.

The library was prepared using the immunoSEQ multiplex PCR assay. TCRdb limited this immuneACCESS table to in-frame rearrangements with V and J called. A share of clones is missing; checked studies link under half to unresolved V genes, and the rest is unexplained. This sample has hundreds of thousands of clones in its table, and approximately 95% of those were observed once. The top ten hold approximately 0.018% of the sample. CDR1 MNHEY and CDR2 SMNVEV were looked up in the germline V gene (reference sequence). Taken from cysteine to phenylalanine, the CDR3 has 17 residues. Kept here is only the CDR3 DNA, which spans 51 bases and is read in frame from base 1. After removal of 5 bases from V and 5 bases from J, the junction retains 13 bases not matched to a gene. Comments on this clone: Which antigen it targets is not known. No base qualities exist here, and no much larger clone lies one base off it.

What was sequenced was thymocytes. The chain was built from TRBV27 and TRBJ1-5, and 9 junctional nucleotides match TRBD1. This receptor was obtained from a human donor. At the DNA level, the sequence is TGTGCCAGCAGTCCTCCCTGGACAGGGGTACTCCATCAGCCCCAGCATTTT. Translated, it gives CASSPPWTGVLHQPQHF.